The 7 T cell receptor beta chains below come from one sample, sequenced in a study of CD8 T cells in ankylosing spondylitis (dated by TCRdb to about 2017). The full study reports these points: A TCR beta motif made up of about eight highly homologous amino acid variants appeared to be characteristic of blood from ankylosing spondylitis patients.

These TCRs are of unknown antigen specificity. The method behind the library was 5' RACE. Sequencing was performed on an Illumina HiSeq 2500. TCRdb ran its own pipeline on the public reads, namely fastp trimming at Q25 and MiXCR clone calling, and kept in-frame beta chains. All rows with the same CDR3 protein become a single entry with the most common DNA and genes. Across this sample there are tens of thousands of distinct CDR3 sequences, with about 8.3% seen only once. The top ten constitute under 35% of the sample. The sequenced sample was blood, either unsorted or a sorted T cell fraction (not recorded which). These receptors all come from a male donor with ankylosing spondylitis.

This clonotype has more than one count but fewer than ten. V and J are TRBV5-6 and TRBJ1-1, with TRBD1 matching over 8 bases. The V gene end was trimmed by 4 bases and the J gene end by 5 bases; junction bases not matched to a gene: 25. Per germline, CDR1 SGHDT and CDR2 YYEEEE. The CDR3 spans 20 residues. CDR3: CASSVANEVRDRRRGTEAFF. CDR3 coding DNA: TGTGCCAGCAGCGTAGCAAACGAGGTCCGGGACAGGAGGAGGGGGACTGAAGCTTTCTTT.

This chain connects TRBV6-5 to TRBJ2-2, with a possible D match to TRBD2 (6 bases). Trimming stripped 10 bases from V and 7 bases from J, with 19 bases between. The CDR3 totals 14 residues. The germline gives CDR1 MNHEY, CDR2 SVGAGI. The CDR3 sequence: CATTLADLSGELFF. The CDR3 coding sequence is TGTGCCACCACTTTAGCGGATCTTAGCGGGGAGCTGTTTTTT.

V gene TRBV15 combines with J gene TRBJ2-1; D remains unclear. From germline, CDR1 is LNHNV and CDR2 YYDKDF (reference sequence). Deletions cut 4 bases from V and 9 bases from J, with 7 bases between. CDR3 length equals 11 residues. CDR3 protein: CATSTPGEQFF. CDR3 bases: TGTGCCACCAGCACGCCGGGTGAGCAGTTCTTC.

This clonotype was seen many times. The V and J genes are TRBV27 and TRBJ1-1, with 12 bases fitting TRBD1. Trimming at V came to 6 bases and at J to 5 bases, leaving 10 bases not matched to a gene. The V gene's germline CDR1 is MNHEY and CDR2 SMNVEV (reference sequence). The CDR3 loop spans 16 amino acids. The CDR3 loop is CASSSGTGGWRTEAFF. The CDR3 DNA is TGTGCCAGCAGCTCCGGGACAGGGGGCTGGAGAACTGAAGCTTTCTTT.

At least ten counts were recorded for this clonotype. The V gene is TRBV20-1, the J gene TRBJ2-2, with 9 bases fitting TRBD2. There are 16 residues in the CDR3. Germline CDR1 reads DFQATT; CDR2 reads SNEGSKA (reference sequence). The V segment lost 1 base and the J segment 4 bases; nucleotides outside the gene matches: 7. In nucleotides, the CDR3 is TGCAGTGCTAGAGGGCAGCGGGAGGTTGTCACCGGGGAGCTGTTTTTT. This translates into CSARGQREVVTGELFF.

This clonotype was recorded many times. The chain has TRBV27 and TRBJ2-1, with 7 bases aligning to TRBD2. Per germline, CDR1 MNHEY and CDR2 SMNVEV (reference sequence). The CDR3 runs to 13 residues. V lost 5 bases and J lost 7; bases outside the gene matches: 5. As DNA, the CDR3 is TGTGCCAGCAGTGCGGGAGTGGGGAATGAGCAGTTCTTC. Translating gives CASSAGVGNEQFF.

This clonotype was recorded many times. V and J are TRBV10-2 and TRBJ2-1; D is unresolved. The CDR3 sequence is 13 residues long. Between the trimmed V and J ends, which lost 3 bases and 6 bases, there was a span of 9 bases. Per germline, CDR1 WSHSY and CDR2 SAAADI. CDR3 loop: CASSDLRFNEQFF. The CDR3 coding sequence is TGCGCCAGCAGTGACCTACGGTTCAATGAGCAGTTCTTC.